These 9 T cell receptor beta chains were all obtained from the same sample, sequenced in a study of Ad26.COV2.S vaccination and SARS-CoV-2 variants. As for treatment: about 20 received Ad26.COV2.S at low or high dose, single or two shots; about 5 received placebo; per-sample allocation not given. The study sampled participants on day 63 after the first vaccine or placebo injection. The method was immunoSEQ multiplex PCR; TCRdb's version includes in-frame clones alone and lacks a portion of them. The data contain approximately 410,000 clones, 80% to 95% of them singletons. The material was peripheral blood, obtained in a trial of Ad26.COV2.S vaccine versus placebo. The receptors derive from a person between 18 and 65 years old who received the Ad26.COV2.S COVID-19 vaccine or a placebo.

The chain combines TRBV7-2 with TRBJ2-5; 7 nucleotides line up with TRBD2. The CDR3 sequence is 15 residues long. Looked up from germline, CDR1 is SGHTA and CDR2 is FQGNSA. J gave up 1 base and V 3 bases, and 5 bases lay outside the gene matches. The CDR3: CASSLSGGSQETQYF. DNA of the CDR3: TGTGCCAGCAGCTTGTCCGGGGGGAGCCAAGAGACCCAGTACTTC.

CDR3 sequence: CASSASDVPGNTIYF. The CDR3 coding sequence is TGTGCCAGCAGCGCGAGTGACGTGCCTGGAAACACCATATATTTT. The V call is TRBV9, the J call TRBJ1-3, with no clear D. With 3 bases removed from V and 2 bases from J, the gap between germline ends came to 12 bases. The CDR3 totals 15 residues. Per germline, CDR1 SGDLS and CDR2 YYNGEE.

The chain uses TRBV12-3 or TRBV12-4 and TRBJ1-5, with D unclear. The CDR3 loop spans 12 amino acids. Trimming stripped 6 bases from V and 7 bases from J, with 10 bases between. The DNA for the CDR3 is TGTGCCAGCAGCCCAACGAGGCAGCCCCAGCATTTT. Residues: CASSPTRQPQHF.

V is TRBV19 and J is TRBJ1-5; D perhaps matches TRBD1 (6 bases). Trimming stripped 2 bases from V and 4 bases from J, with 12 bases between. The CDR3 loop spans 15 amino acids. Per germline, CDR1 LNHDA and CDR2 SQIVND (reference sequence). The CDR3 bases are TGTGCCAGTAGTATAACAGGGAGCTTTAATCAGCCCCAGCATTTT. Translating gives CASSITGSFNQPQHF.

The rearrangement uses TRBV5-1 and TRBJ1-1, with a tentative D call TRBD1 (6 bases). The CDR3 length is 12 residues. Looked up from germline, CDR1 is SGHRS and CDR2 is YFSETQ. V was trimmed by 6 bases and J by 8 bases, leaving 14 bases between them. The CDR3 region is CASTSSGTEAFF. The CDR3 region has the DNA TGCGCCAGCACCTCGTCCGGGACAGAAGCTTTCTTT.

A remark on this clone: At one end, the junction sequence differs from germline, possibly due to a read error. The chain is built from TRBV2 and TRBJ1-5; maybe TRBD1 (5 bases). From germline, CDR1 is SNHLY and CDR2 FYNNEI. The CDR3 runs to 13 residues. The CDR3 here is CATSRGLDQPQHF. Here the CDR3 DNA reads TGTGCCACCAGTAGGGGCCTCGATCAGCCCCAGCATTTT.

The chain joins TRBV11-2 to TRBJ2-5; TRBD2 matches at 7 bases. CDR1 and CDR2 (germline): SGHAT, FQNNGV. CDR3 length equals 16 residues. Trimming cost V 7 bases and J 4 bases; bases outside gene matches: 15. The CDR3 protein is CASTSRGGAGLETQYF. The CDR3 nucleotides are TGTGCCAGCACCTCCCGCGGGGGAGCGGGGTTAGAGACCCAGTACTTC.

This chain links TRBV15 with TRBJ1-2; D unclear. Trimming took off 1 base at V and 4 bases at J, with 19 bases between the two ends. The germline V gene has CDR1 LNHNV and CDR2 YYDKDF (reference sequence). CDR3 length: 17 residues. The CDR3 here is CATSRVIGGGRAYGYTF. In nucleotides, the CDR3 is TGTGCCACCAGCAGAGTCATAGGAGGAGGTAGGGCCTATGGCTACACCTTC.

This clone was counted ten times or more. The V gene is TRBV11-2, the J gene TRBJ1-2, with TRBD1 as a possible D gene (6 bases). CDR1 is SGHAT and CDR2 is FQNNGV in the germline V gene. CDR3 size: 16 residues. Deletions cut 6 bases from V and 3 bases from J, with 20 bases between. The CDR3 region has the DNA TGTGCCAGCAGGGGTATTCGGACAGCAAACCACTATGGCTACACCTTC. Translating gives CASRGIRTANHYGYTF.